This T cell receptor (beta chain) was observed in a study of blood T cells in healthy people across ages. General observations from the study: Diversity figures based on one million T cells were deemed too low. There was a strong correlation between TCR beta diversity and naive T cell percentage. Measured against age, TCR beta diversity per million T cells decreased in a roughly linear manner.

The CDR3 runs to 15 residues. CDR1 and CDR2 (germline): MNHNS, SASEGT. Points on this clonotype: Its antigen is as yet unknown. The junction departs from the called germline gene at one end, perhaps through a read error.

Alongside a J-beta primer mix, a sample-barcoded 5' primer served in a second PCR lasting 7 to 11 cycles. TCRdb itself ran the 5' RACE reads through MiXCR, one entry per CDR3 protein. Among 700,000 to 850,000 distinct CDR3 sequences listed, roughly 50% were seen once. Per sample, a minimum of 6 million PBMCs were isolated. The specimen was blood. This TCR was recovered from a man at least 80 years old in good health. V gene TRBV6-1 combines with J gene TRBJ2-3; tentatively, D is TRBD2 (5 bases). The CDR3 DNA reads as TGTGCCAGCAGTGAAGTGCTTTCGGGAACCCGATACGCGAATTTT. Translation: CASSEVLSGTRYANF.